The next 15 T cell receptor beta chains were all read from a single sample in a study of HIV-infected patients and healthy controls (dated by TCRdb to 2014 to 2015). The library was made by 5' RACE. TCRdb records Illumina MiSeq as the sequencer. In TCRdb, the public reads were trimmed at Q25 with fastp and aligned with MiXCR, with productive beta chains retained. CDR3 protein sequences are deduplicated, and each keeps its most common genes and DNA. A total of tens of thousands of distinct CDR3 sequences appear in this sample, 15% to 20% of them only once. The top ten clonotypes cover around 1.4% of the sample. Sequencing was done on a sample of CD4+ T cells from blood. The origin of the receptors is a human donor in good health.

This clonotype has just a few counts. J is TRBJ1-1 and V is TRBV10-2; D gene unclear. The CDR3 contains 14 residues. The V end was cut by 7 bases, the J end by 5 bases, with 17 bases between. Germline-derived CDR1 and CDR2 are WSHSY and SAAADI. CDR3 loop: CASIERVGGTEAFF. Here the CDR3 DNA reads TGCGCCAGCATCGAGCGGGTGGGCGGAACTGAAGCTTTCTTT.

The chain carries TRBV10-3 and TRBJ1-1; TRBD1 matches 8 bases. The germline CDR1 and CDR2 sequences are ENHRY and SYGVKD. The CDR3 has 13 amino acids. V was pared by 6 bases and J by 4 bases, with 4 bases of the junction left unmatched. CDR3 bases: TGTGCCATCAGCCAGGGGGCAGGCACTGAAGCTTTCTTT. Translated: CAISQGAGTEAFF.

The chain joins TRBV10-2 to TRBJ1-2; the D is unclear. Germline CDR1 and CDR2: WSHSY and SAAADI. Trimming shortened V by 10 bases and J by 0 bases, and 9 bases separated the two germline ends. The length of the CDR3 is 12 residues. CDR3: CANRQANYGYTF. CDR3 DNA: TGCGCCAACCGTCAGGCTAACTATGGCTACACCTTC.

As regards this clonotype: Given a much more abundant clone one base away, this may be a read error. The chain is built from TRBV12-3 or TRBV12-4 and TRBJ1-4; 12 bases line up with TRBD1. This CDR3 region has 18 residues. CDR3 sequence reads: CASSSPGQGALTNEKLSF. In DNA form, the CDR3 reads TGTGCCAGCAGTTCACCGGGACAGGGGGCTTTAACTAATGAAAAACTGTCTTTT.

The CDR3 sequence: CASSRRDSREQYF. As DNA, the CDR3 is TGTGCCAGCAGCCGCAGGGACAGTCGCGAGCAGTACTTC. V is TRBV7-2 and J is TRBJ2-7, with 7 bases aligning to TRBD1. The CDR3 spans 13 residues. Germline V gene data show CDR1 as SGHTA and CDR2 as FQGNSA. J gave up 6 bases and V 5 bases, and 7 bases lay outside the gene matches.

CDR3 DNA sequence: TGTGCCAGCGGTGGGAGCGGGAGCTCCTACAATGAGCAGTTCTTC. This encodes CASGGSGSSYNEQFF. The chain has TRBV6-5 and TRBJ2-1; 8 positions agree with TRBD2. The CDR3 extends over 15 amino acids. Germline CDR1 and CDR2: MNHEY and SVGAGI. V lost 8 bases and J lost 0; bases outside the gene matches: 6.

The rearrangement joins TRBV6-6 to TRBJ1-1; no definite D call. V shed 6 bases and J shed 4 bases, with 12 bases lying between them. This CDR3 comprises 13 residues. The germline gives CDR1 MNHNY, CDR2 SVGAGI (reference sequence). CDR3 loop: CASSRIEGTEAFF. In DNA, the CDR3 is TGTGCCAGCAGCCGGATAGAGGGCACTGAAGCTTTCTTT.

The V and J genes are TRBV12-3 or TRBV12-4 and TRBJ2-1, with 10 bases identical to TRBD2. V lost 6 bases, J lost 7 bases, and 9 bases stayed unmatched. The CDR3 totals 15 residues. The CDR3 reads CASRTAGGPGNEQFF. CDR3 DNA: TGTGCCAGCAGGACAGCGGGAGGGCCTGGGAATGAGCAGTTCTTC.

This clonotype occurred once. The chain recombines TRBV2 with TRBJ1-1; D possibly corresponds to TRBD1 (6 bases). CDR1 is SNHLY and CDR2 is FYNNEI in the germline V gene. The CDR3 loop spans 15 amino acids. Trimming removed 5 bases from V and 0 bases from J, with 13 bases in between. CDR3 sequence (DNA): TGTGCCAGCAGTCGTCGACAGGTACTGAACACTGAAGCTTTCTTT. As protein: CASSRRQVLNTEAFF.

At least ten counts were recorded for this clonotype. The chain uses TRBV7-8 and TRBJ1-5; maybe TRBD1 (6 bases). The CDR3 loop spans 14 amino acids. CDR1 SGHVS and CDR2 FQNEAQ come from the germline V gene. V was clipped by 5 bases and J by 6 bases, with 14 bases between them. CDR3 nucleotides: TGTGCCAGCAGCACCGGGGGCGCGGGTCAGCCCCAGCATTTT. Residues: CASSTGGAGQPQHF.

This chain connects TRBV5-5 to TRBJ2-3, with 9 bases identical to TRBD2. The junction had 16 bases not matched to a gene; V was cut back by 1 base and J by 10 bases. This CDR3 is built from 17 residues. Per germline, CDR1 SGHKS and CDR2 YYEKEE (reference sequence). CDR3 DNA sequence: TGTGCCAGCAGCTTGATTCTCCTAGCGGGAACCGCTAAGGCGCAGTATTTT. It encodes CASSLILLAGTAKAQYF.

The chain carries TRBV6-5 and TRBJ1-5, with no clear D. Germline assignment: CDR1 MNHEY and CDR2 SVGAGI. Trimming removed 2 bases from V and 2 bases from J, with 4 bases in between. This CDR3 is built from 13 residues. The CDR3 sequence: CASSYRGNQPQHF. CDR3 nucleotide sequence: TGTGCCAGCAGTTACAGAGGCAATCAGCCCCAGCATTTT.

This rearrangement joins TRBV6-6 to TRBJ2-5; D might be TRBD1 or TRBD2, each matching 6 bases. Trimming pared 7 bases from V and 5 bases from J, leaving 11 bases between. Germline loops: CDR1 MNHNY, CDR2 SVGAGI (reference sequence). This CDR3 contains 12 residues. The CDR3: CASTGGQETQYF. In DNA form, the CDR3 reads TGTGCCAGCACCGGGGGCCAGGAGACCCAGTACTTC.

The table lists this clonotype with many counts. The chain employs TRBV5-5 and TRBJ2-3; no clear D. The CDR3 runs to 17 residues. V was clipped by 2 bases and J by 4 bases, with 20 bases between them. The germline gives CDR1 SGHKS, CDR2 YYEKEE (reference sequence). In nucleotides, the CDR3 is TGTGCCAGCAGCTTCGGAGCGAGACCCCAGAGAGCAGATACGCAGTATTTT. It yields the protein CASSFGARPQRADTQYF.

J is TRBJ2-1 and V is TRBV6-5; 9 bases map to TRBD2. Germline assignment: CDR1 MNHEY and CDR2 SVGAGI. This CDR3 spans 15 amino acids. The V and J ends lost 6 bases and 2 bases, in that order; junction bases with no gene match: 5. The CDR3 coding sequence is TGTGCCAGCAGCCGACTAGCGGAGCCCTACAATGAGCAGTTCTTC. As protein: CASSRLAEPYNEQFF.